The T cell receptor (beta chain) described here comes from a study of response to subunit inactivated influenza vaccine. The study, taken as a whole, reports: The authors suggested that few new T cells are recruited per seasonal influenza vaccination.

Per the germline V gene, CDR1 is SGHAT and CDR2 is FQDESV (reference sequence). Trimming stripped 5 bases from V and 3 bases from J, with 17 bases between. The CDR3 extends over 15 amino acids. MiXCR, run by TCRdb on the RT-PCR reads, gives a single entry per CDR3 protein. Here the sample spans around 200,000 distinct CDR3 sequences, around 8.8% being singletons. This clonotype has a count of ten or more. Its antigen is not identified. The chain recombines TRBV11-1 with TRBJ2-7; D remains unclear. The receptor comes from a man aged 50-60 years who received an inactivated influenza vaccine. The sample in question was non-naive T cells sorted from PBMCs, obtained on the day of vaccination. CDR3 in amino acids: CASSITPGRNYEQYF. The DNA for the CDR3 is TGTGCCAGCAGCATAACACCAGGACGGAACTACGAGCAGTACTTC.